This TCR beta chain was identified in a study of shared clonotypes between healthy human individuals. Study as a whole: CD4 naive cells filled three plates per donor, CD4 memory three, CD8 naive two and CD8 memory one. Study observations and caveats: Blood was the sole source, and tissue repertoires probably differ. Naive subsets typically showed greater estimated richness than memory subsets.

Using 200 ng DNA, about 30,000 T cell genomes, the sorted-subset replicate PCRs were run. Libraries were prepared by immunoSEQ multiplex PCR; TCRdb keeps only in-frame clonotypes and omits some of them. The sample has 2 million to 3 million clones; 90% to 95% are singletons. CDR3 length: 14 residues. Trimming left V 1 base short and J 2 bases short, with 8 bases between. Germline CDR1 and CDR2: MGHRA and YSYEKL. This clone was detected a few times. The antigen is unknown. Input material: naive CD4+ T cells from PBMCs. Noted subset: CD45RA+ positively selected. The clonotype comes from a man aged 18 to 30 in good health. Some clones in this sample may be carry-over from other donors' samples. This rearrangement joins TRBV4-1 to TRBJ1-2; D call uncertain. The CDR3 DNA sequence: TGCGCCAGCAGCCAAGTTGGACGAAACTATGGCTACACCTTC. Protein sequence: CASSQVGRNYGYTF.